Listed here are 17 T cell receptor beta chains from one sample, sequenced in a study of CD8 T cells in ankylosing spondylitis. General study points: One TCR beta motif, made up of eight or nine highly homologous variants, appeared characteristic of ankylosing spondylitis blood.

These TCRs' antigens remain unknown. TCRdb recomputed calls from the 5' RACE reads with MiXCR, one row per CDR3 protein. The table shows roughly 450,000 distinct CDR3 sequences, with more than 25% occurring only once. Material: blood, either unsorted or a sorted T cell fraction (not recorded which). These receptors were collected from a male donor with ankylosing spondylitis.

The genes are TRBV7-2 and TRBJ2-7, with D hard to call. Deletions cut 2 bases from V and 0 bases from J, with 8 bases between. The CDR3 is made up of 14 amino acids. CDR1 is SGHTA, CDR2 FQGNSA, per germline. In DNA, the CDR3 is TGTGCCAGCAGCTTAAGGTACACCTCCTACGAGCAGTACTTC. Its protein is CASSLRYTSYEQYF.

The rearrangement links TRBV29-1 to TRBJ1-2; D call uncertain. The V gene's germline CDR1 is SQVTM and CDR2 ANQGSEA. V gave up 0 bases and J gave up 4 bases, with 6 bases separating them. The CDR3 is 12 residues long. The CDR3 sequence: CSVEEGSYGYTF. In DNA, the CDR3 is TGCAGCGTTGAAGAGGGCAGCTATGGCTACACCTTC.

This clonotype came up a few times. The V gene is TRBV20-1, the J gene TRBJ1-5; TRBD1 is a possible D gene (5 bases). The CDR3 has 17 residues. Trimming left V 3 bases short and J 7 bases short, with 25 bases between. Looked up from germline, CDR1 is DFQATT and CDR2 is SNEGSKA (reference sequence). CDR3 region: CSASRILGIAQGQPQHF. CDR3 nucleotide sequence: TGCAGTGCTAGCCGAATCCTTGGGATCGCTCAGGGCCAGCCCCAGCATTTT.

This clonotype was observed many times. This sequence joins TRBV30 and TRBJ2-7, with a weak D call TRBD1 (5 bases). This CDR3 contains 11 residues. Trimming removed 2 bases from V and 6 bases from J, with 8 bases in between. Germline V CDR1 and CDR2: GTSNPN, SVGIG (reference sequence). CDR3 in DNA: TGTGCCTGGAGTCAAGACAGCGAGCAGTACTTC. Its translation is CAWSQDSEQYF.

There are a few counts of this clonotype. The gene calls are TRBV6-1 and TRBJ2-1; 10 bases are a match to TRBD1. Looked up from germline, CDR1 is MNHNS and CDR2 is SASEGT. The CDR3 contains 17 residues. The V and J ends lost 4 bases and 6 bases, in that order; junction bases with no gene match: 12. The CDR3 sequence: CASSAGTGVAPANEQFF. The CDR3, as DNA: TGTGCCAGCAGTGCCGGGACAGGGGTAGCGCCGGCCAATGAGCAGTTCTTC.

V and J are TRBV12-3 or TRBV12-4 and TRBJ1-6; D possibly corresponds to TRBD1 (5 bases). This CDR3 has 16 amino acids. V was shortened by 6 bases and J by 6 bases, with 18 bases between the two germline ends. Written as DNA, the CDR3 is TGTGCCAGCAGCCTTTTCTCCGGGGGTGGTAATTCACCCCTCCACTTT. Translation gives CASSLFSGGGNSPLHF.

This clonotype has more than one count but fewer than ten. This chain links TRBV28 with TRBJ1-2; possibly TRBD1 for D (5 bases). This CDR3 has 14 amino acids. The germline CDR1 and CDR2 sequences are MDHEN and SYDVKM. Trimming took 7 bases from V and 4 from J, leaving 16 bases between them. DNA of the CDR3: TGTGCCAGCACCCCCCCCGGACACCTCTATGGCTACACCTTC. Translating it yields CASTPPGHLYGYTF.

The table lists this clonotype with a few counts. This chain uses TRBV24-1 with TRBJ1-5, with D perhaps matching TRBD1 (5 bases). V was trimmed by 4 bases and J by 1 base, leaving 7 bases between them. CDR3 length equals 14 residues. Germline V gene sequence: CDR1 KGHDR, CDR2 SFDVKD. Written as DNA, the CDR3 is TGTGCCACCAGTGAACGGGGGAGCAATCAGCCCCAGCATTTT. This translates into CATSERGSNQPQHF.

The chain carries TRBV20-1 and TRBJ2-6; D not certain. This CDR3 contains 15 residues. The germline gives CDR1 DFQATT, CDR2 SNEGSKA (reference sequence). The V end was cut by 1 base, the J end by 2 bases, with 9 bases between. The CDR3 region has the DNA TGCAGTGCTAGAGGGACGGTCACTGGGGCCAACGTCCTGACTTTC. This codes for CSARGTVTGANVLTF.

The chain is built from TRBV11-2 and TRBJ2-7; D ambiguous. Germline lookup yields CDR1 SGHAT and CDR2 FQNNGV. The CDR3 runs to 14 residues. V lost 0 bases and J 4 bases, leaving 10 bases between the germline ends. CDR3 sequence: CASSLEPRSYEQYF. The DNA of the CDR3 is TGTGCCAGCAGCTTAGAACCGCGATCGTACGAGCAGTACTTC.

The rearrangement links TRBV5-1 to TRBJ2-7; the D gene is possibly TRBD1 (6 bases). The V end lost 2 bases, the J end lost 2 bases, and 11 bases lay between the germline ends. Germline V gene lookup returns CDR1 SGHRS and CDR2 YFSETQ. The CDR3 is made up of 14 amino acids. The CDR3: CASSFGQSAYEQYF. As DNA, the CDR3 is TGCGCCAGCAGCTTCGGACAGTCCGCCTACGAGCAGTACTTC.

The sample holds a few counts of this clonotype. This chain connects TRBV5-1 to TRBJ2-1, with a tentative D call TRBD1 (6 bases). V shed 2 bases and J shed 6 bases, with 18 bases lying between them. Germline V lookup: CDR1 SGHRS, CDR2 YFSETQ. This CDR3 has 16 amino acids. CDR3 nucleotide sequence: TGCGCCAGCAGCTTTGGACAGTCATCTCCTATCAATGAGCAGTTCTTC. It translates to CASSFGQSSPINEQFF.

V usage is TRBV9 and J usage is TRBJ2-7; 8 nucleotides align to TRBD1. From germline, CDR1 is SGDLS and CDR2 YYNGEE. The CDR3 runs to 12 residues. V dropped 4 bases and J dropped 6; count of bases not matched to a gene: 3. CDR3 region: CASSRTGSEQYF. DNA for the CDR3: TGTGCCAGCAGCCGGACAGGGTCCGAGCAGTACTTC.

This clonotype was seen more than once but under ten times. V usage is TRBV9 and J usage is TRBJ2-3; 7 nucleotides agree with TRBD2. CDR3 length equals 16 residues. The germline gives CDR1 SGDLS, CDR2 YYNGEE. Losses at the gene ends were 0 bases for V and 0 bases for J; bases not matched to a gene: 4. The CDR3 spells CASSVDVAGSTDTQYF. The CDR3 nucleotides read TGTGCCAGCAGCGTAGATGTAGCGGGTAGCACAGATACGCAGTATTTT.

In its sample, this clonotype was seen a few times. This sequence joins TRBV5-6 and TRBJ2-1; 10 positions agree with TRBD2. The CDR3 is made up of 17 amino acids. With 0 bases clipped from V and 3 bases from J, the junction kept 6 bases outside the gene matches. Germline V lookup: CDR1 SGHDT, CDR2 YYEEEE. CDR3 sequence reads: CASSLAPSGRIYNEQFF. The CDR3 DNA is TGTGCCAGCAGCTTGGCCCCTAGCGGGAGAATCTACAATGAGCAGTTCTTC.

The genes are TRBV15 and TRBJ2-1; D is undetermined. Trimming stripped 1 base from V and 4 bases from J, with 5 bases between. The length of the CDR3 is 13 residues. Per germline, CDR1 LNHNV and CDR2 YYDKDF (reference sequence). The CDR3 DNA follows: TGTGCCACCAGCAGAGTCCAGTACAATGAGCAGTTCTTC. It is translated as CATSRVQYNEQFF.

V is TRBV19 and J is TRBJ2-3; 8 bases are shared with TRBD2. V shed 8 bases and J 5 bases; nucleotides not matched to a gene: 12. The germline V gene encodes CDR1 LNHDA and CDR2 SQIVND (reference sequence). CDR3 length: 15 residues. CDR3 residues: CASQKLADRGDTQYF. CDR3 DNA: TGTGCCAGTCAAAAACTAGCGGACCGGGGAGATACGCAGTATTTT.